The 27 T cell receptor beta chains given below trace back to one sample, sequenced in a study of cytotoxic CD8 clonotypes in ibrutinib-treated CLL. Method: immunoSEQ multiplex PCR; TCRdb's copy keeps in-frame clones and lacks some. The sample comprises about 24,000 clones, 55% to 75% of which are singletons, and under 50% rests with the top ten. The material was PBMCs, obtained after 12 months of ibrutinib treatment. Every receptor here comes from a human donor with chronic lymphocytic leukemia.

The CDR3 DNA follows: TGTGCCAGCAGTGAAGAAGAGACAGGGAGCTCCTATAATTCACCCCTCCACTTT. Its translation: CASSEEETGSSYNSPLHF. The chain joins TRBV6-1 to TRBJ1-6; 7 bases line up with TRBD1. The CDR3 consists of 18 residues. V dropped 1 base and J dropped 0; count of bases not matched to a gene: 6. Germline V gene lookup returns CDR1 MNHNS and CDR2 SASEGT.

The genes are TRBV30 and TRBJ2-3, with D maybe TRBD2 (6 bases). Germline CDR1 reads GTSNPN; CDR2 reads SVGIG (reference sequence). CDR3 length: 12 amino acids. Trimming removed 2 bases from V and 5 bases from J, with 8 bases in between. The CDR3 sequence: CAWSLTRDTQYF. The CDR3 DNA follows: TGTGCCTGGAGTTTGACTAGAGATACGCAGTATTTT.

The V gene is TRBV7-8, the J gene TRBJ2-1; the D is unclear. The length of the CDR3 is 13 residues. Trimming pared 5 bases from V and 5 bases from J, leaving 10 bases between. Germline V gene sequence: CDR1 SGHVS, CDR2 FQNEAQ. As DNA, the CDR3 is TGTGCCAGCAGCGGGGTGGCTAACAATGAGCAGTTCTTC. Translating gives CASSGVANNEQFF.

V and J are TRBV19 and TRBJ2-6; the D gene is possibly TRBD2 (6 bases). V lost 5 bases, J lost 0 bases, and 14 bases lay in between. The CDR3 is 17 residues long. CDR1 is LNHDA and CDR2 is SQIVND in the germline V gene (reference sequence). CDR3 in amino acids: CASSRRGDSSGANVLTF. The DNA for the CDR3 is TGTGCCAGTAGTCGGCGGGGCGATAGCTCTGGGGCCAACGTCCTGACTTTC. The full variable domain, its missing parts supplied by reference TRBV19 and TRBJ2-6, is DGGITQSPKYLFRKEGQNVTLSCEQNLNHDAMYWYRQDPGQGLRLIYYSQIVNDFQKGDIAEGYSVSREKKESFPLTVTSAQKNPTAFYLCASSRRGDSSGANVLTFGAGSRLTVL.

The sample holds one count of this clone. The genes are TRBV2 and TRBJ1-6, with D perhaps matching TRBD1 (5 bases). The germline CDR1 and CDR2 sequences are SNHLY and FYNNEI. Between the trimmed V and J ends, which lost 6 bases and 10 bases, there was a span of 16 bases. This CDR3 has 14 residues. CDR3: CASRDRDGVSPLHF. The CDR3 DNA is TGTGCCAGCAGAGACCGGGACGGTGTGTCACCCCTCCACTTT.

This chain joins TRBV18 and TRBJ2-7; D tentatively reads TRBD1 or TRBD2 (6 bases each). V was trimmed by 2 bases and J by 5 bases, leaving 13 bases between them. From germline, CDR1 is KGHSH and CDR2 LQKENI. The CDR3 spans 14 residues. The CDR3 is CASSPGGGANEQYF. In DNA form, the CDR3 reads TGTGCCAGCTCACCAGGGGGCGGGGCGAACGAGCAGTACTTC.

The chain uses TRBV9 and TRBJ1-6; D uncertain. Germline assignment: CDR1 SGDLS and CDR2 YYNGEE. This CDR3 is built from 14 residues. The germline V and J ends were trimmed by 0 bases and 9 bases, with 10 bases remaining between them. The CDR3 nucleotides are TGTGCCAGCAGCGTAGGCCTGGGCGGTTCACCCCTCCACTTT. Translating it yields CASSVGLGGSPLHF. Full variable domain (outside the CDR3, taken from reference TRBV9 and TRBJ1-6): DSGVTQTPKHLITATGQRVTLRCSPRSGDLSVYWYQQSLDQGLQFLIQYYNGEERAKGNILERFSAQQFPDLHSELNLSSLELGDSALYFCASSVGLGGSPLHFGNGTRLTVT.

The chain employs TRBV5-6 and TRBJ2-1; unclear D gene. Between the trimmed V and J ends, which lost 3 bases and 10 bases, there was a span of 11 bases. The germline V gene has CDR1 SGHDT and CDR2 YYEEEE. This CDR3 is built from 12 residues. The CDR3 DNA reads as TGTGCCAGCAGCTCCTTCTCGGTAGAGCAGTTCTTC. Protein product: CASSSFSVEQFF.

This rearrangement joins TRBV6-1 to TRBJ1-2, with D hard to call. Trimming took off 3 bases at V and 4 bases at J, with 6 bases between the two ends. The germline gives CDR1 MNHNS, CDR2 SASEGT. This CDR3 has 12 amino acids. CDR3 nucleotide sequence: TGTGCCAGCAGTGAGCCGGGCTATGGCTACACCTTC. Translation gives CASSEPGYGYTF.

The genes are TRBV11-2 and TRBJ2-3, with TRBD2 identical over 10 bases. V shed 5 bases, J shed 6 bases, and the junction held 8 bases outside the gene matches. The V gene's germline CDR1 is SGHAT and CDR2 FQNNGV. The CDR3 consists of 15 residues. Written as DNA, the CDR3 is TGTGCCAGCAGCCCCCAGCGGGGGGGCCTTGATACGCAGTATTTT. Amino acids: CASSPQRGGLDTQYF.

The rearrangement links TRBV6-5 to TRBJ2-2, with a tentative D call TRBD2 (6 bases). Germline loops: CDR1 MNHEY, CDR2 SVGAGI. The V end lost 2 bases, the J end lost 6 bases, and 7 bases lay between the germline ends. The CDR3 is made up of 13 amino acids. The CDR3 nucleotides are TGTGCCAGCAGTTACGGGGGGTCCGGGGAGCTGTTTTTT. It encodes CASSYGGSGELFF.

The chain employs TRBV28 and TRBJ1-2, with no clear D. Trimming stripped 4 bases from V and 4 bases from J, with 10 bases between. The length of the CDR3 is 13 residues. Germline-derived CDR1 and CDR2 are MDHEN and SYDVKM. The CDR3 region is CASSSGPPYGYTF. DNA for the CDR3: TGTGCCAGCAGTTCTGGGCCTCCCTATGGCTACACCTTC.

This clone was recorded once. The chain uses TRBV30 and TRBJ2-7; 9 positions match TRBD2. The trim removed 3 bases at V and 1 base at J, leaving 7 bases unmatched. Germline CDR1 GTSNPN, CDR2 SVGIG (reference sequence). This CDR3 has 15 amino acids. The CDR3 DNA follows: TGTGCCTGGAGCAAAGGTGCGGGGGGGTCCTACGAGCAGTACTTC. Translation gives CAWSKGAGGSYEQYF.

The chain combines TRBV9 with TRBJ1-4; 7 bases are a match to TRBD1. The CDR3 consists of 15 residues. V shed 4 bases and J 8 bases; nucleotides not matched to a gene: 11. Germline V gene lookup returns CDR1 SGDLS and CDR2 YYNGEE. CDR3: CASSPSTGRWEKLFF. As DNA, the CDR3 is TGTGCCAGCAGCCCATCGACAGGGAGGTGGGAAAAACTGTTTTTT.

This clone was detected a few times. J is TRBJ2-2 and V is TRBV28, with D perhaps assigned TRBD1 or TRBD2 (6 bases each). V lost 2 bases and J 3 bases, leaving 10 bases between the germline ends. Germline V gene lookup returns CDR1 MDHEN and CDR2 SYDVKM. This CDR3 has 15 residues. The DNA of the CDR3 is TGTGCCAGCAGTTTACCGGGGGCCGACACCGGGGAGCTGTTTTTT. This codes for CASSLPGADTGELFF. The full variable domain, rest sourced from reference TRBV28 and TRBJ2-2, is DVKVTQSSRYLVKRTGEKVFLECVQDMDHENMFWYRQDPGLGLRLIYFSYDVKMKEKGDIPEGYSVSREKKERFSLILESASTNQTSMYLCASSLPGADTGELFFGEGSRLTVL.

This sequence joins TRBV7-9 and TRBJ2-5; the match to TRBD2 covers 9 bases. This CDR3 comprises 15 residues. The ends lost 6 bases at V and 2 bases at J; junction bases unmatched: 7. In germline, CDR1 is SEHNR, CDR2 FQNEAQ (reference sequence). The CDR3 reads CASSLLAGGQETQYF. The DNA for the CDR3 is TGTGCCAGCAGTCTCCTTGCGGGGGGGCAAGAGACCCAGTACTTC.

This clone appeared once. The chain recombines TRBV19 with TRBJ1-1, with unresolved D. Germline-derived CDR1 and CDR2 are LNHDA and SQIVND (reference sequence). Trimming removed 6 bases from V and 1 base from J, with 12 bases in between. CDR3 length: 14 residues. This CDR3 reads CASSEAWGNTEAFF. The CDR3 DNA sequence: TGTGCCAGTAGCGAGGCGTGGGGGAACACTGAAGCTTTCTTT.

V usage is TRBV29-1 and J usage is TRBJ2-5; 11 bases match TRBD2. V lost 4 bases to trimming and J lost 4 bases; unmatched junction nucleotides: 8. This CDR3 region has 15 residues. CDR1 is SQVTM and CDR2 is ANQGSEA in the germline V gene. The CDR3 sequence: CSVGNSGGAGETQYF. DNA of the CDR3: TGCAGCGTTGGGAATAGCGGGGGGGCCGGAGAGACCCAGTACTTC.

V gene TRBV25-1 combines with J gene TRBJ1-1; possible D gene TRBD1, 5 bases. The CDR3 sequence is 14 residues long. Germline CDR1 is MGHDK and CDR2 is SYGVNS. V gave up 2 bases and J gave up 1 base, with 8 bases separating them. CDR3 amino acids: CASSEPTGNTEAFF. CDR3 sequence (DNA): TGTGCCAGCAGTGAACCCACAGGGAACACTGAAGCTTTCTTT.

This clone came up a few times. The rearrangement uses TRBV2 and TRBJ1-1; D may be TRBD1 (5 bases). CDR3 length: 12 amino acids. The V gene lost 7 bases and the J gene lost 4 bases, with 10 bases spanning the gap. CDR1 is SNHLY, CDR2 FYNNEI, per germline. The CDR3 nucleotides read TGTGCCAGCAAGGTGGGGGTCACTGAAGCTTTCTTT. It yields the protein CASKVGVTEAFF. Filled out from reference TRBV2 and TRBJ1-1, the complete variable domain reads EPEVTQTPSHQVTQMGQEVILRCVPISNHLYFYWYRQILGQKVEFLVSFYNNEISEKSEIFDDQFSVERPDGSNFTLKIRSTKLEDSAMYFCASKVGVTEAFFGQGTRLTVV.

The chain employs TRBV7-9 and TRBJ2-1; 10 bases are a match to TRBD2. In germline, CDR1 is SEHNR, CDR2 FQNEAQ (reference sequence). V was clipped by 4 bases and J by 8 bases; unmatched bases: 8. The CDR3 has 15 residues. The CDR3 protein is CASSSGTSENYEQFF. CDR3 DNA sequence: TGTGCCAGCAGCTCCGGGACTAGCGAAAACTATGAGCAGTTCTTC.

This clone turned up a few times. The CDR3 region has the DNA TGTGCCTGGACCCCCTTGAGCCAGTTCAACGAGCAGTACTTC. Protein product: CAWTPLSQFNEQYF. This chain connects TRBV30 to TRBJ2-7, with D uncertain. In germline, CDR1 is GTSNPN, CDR2 SVGIG (reference sequence). V was trimmed by 4 bases and J by 5 bases, leaving 18 bases between them. CDR3 size: 14 residues.

This clone was seen a few times. The chain employs TRBV7-9 and TRBJ2-3; D gene uncertain. The CDR3 runs to 14 residues. V was shortened by 5 bases and J by 7 bases, with 16 bases between the two germline ends. Germline CDR1 reads SEHNR; CDR2 reads FQNEAQ (reference sequence). CDR3: CASSPYGPTNTQYF. In nucleotides, the CDR3 is TGTGCCAGCAGCCCCTACGGACCGACCAATACGCAGTATTTT.

The chain is built from TRBV19 and TRBJ1-5; 9 bases fit TRBD1. Germline V gives CDR1 LNHDA, CDR2 SQIVND (reference sequence). Trimming cost V 3 bases and J 4 bases; bases outside gene matches: 4. The length of the CDR3 is 15 residues. The CDR3 reads CASSMGQGANQPQHF. The CDR3 DNA follows: TGTGCCAGTAGTATGGGACAGGGAGCAAATCAGCCCCAGCATTTT.

This clone has only a few counts. The rearrangement uses TRBV5-4 and TRBJ2-5, with 12 bases lining up with TRBD1. There are 15 residues in the CDR3. V lost 4 bases to trimming and J lost 6 bases; unmatched junction nucleotides: 7. Looked up from germline, CDR1 is SGHNT and CDR2 is YYREEE (reference sequence). This chain's CDR3 is CASSPGTGGRKTQYF. The CDR3 DNA reads as TGTGCCAGCAGCCCCGGGACAGGGGGCAGGAAGACCCAGTACTTC.

The DNA for the CDR3 is TGTGCCAGCAGCTTTCCCGACTCCGGGAAGACAGGGGGGGGAGAGACCCAGTACTTC. Amino acids: CASSFPDSGKTGGGETQYF. The chain recombines TRBV7-2 with TRBJ2-5; 9 positions agree with TRBD1. Germline V gene sequence: CDR1 SGHTA, CDR2 FQGNSA. The CDR3 has 19 residues. The V and J ends lost 3 bases and 4 bases, in that order; junction bases with no gene match: 18.

V is TRBV6-1 and J is TRBJ2-1; D is unclear. CDR3 length: 11 amino acids. CDR1 MNHNS and CDR2 SASEGT come from the germline V gene. With 6 bases removed from V and 4 bases from J, the gap between germline ends came to 4 bases. The CDR3, as DNA: TGTGCCAGCAGGCGTTACAATGAGCAGTTCTTC. Residues: CASRRYNEQFF.